This T cell receptor beta chain was observed in a study of blood T cell repertoires in COVID-19 (dated by TCRdb to the early 2020s). About the full investigation: Collaborator samples came from the United States, Italy and Spain and covered acute and convalescent phases of COVID-19. The material from the prospective study consisted of cDNA or gDNA derived from T cells, B-cell-depleted T cells, or PBMCs. Deeply sampled blood TCRbeta repertoires from subjects exposed to, actively infected with, or recovered from COVID-19 were included in the dataset. The repertoires were released in a freely available public database meant as a resource for research on the immune response to SARS-CoV-2. The samples were drawn from the first 160 participants of the ongoing ImmuneRACE study and from 1,254 subjects provided by 6 global collaborators. The sample metadata nearly always contained a de-identified subject ID, COVID-19 status, age in years and sex. Where available, HLA class I and class II types were taken from metadata supplied by the sample provider and were not determined by assay-based typing. Beyond this particular receptor, the publication reports: The quantity of clinical and demographic metadata differed by source and by participant and was supplied without curation.

Points on this clone: Its antigen remains undetermined. Base qualities are not provided; no much larger clone lies one nucleotide away.

TCRbeta CDR3 regions were amplified from genomic DNA by means of the immunoSEQ Assay, a bias-controlled multiplex PCR. The study's own analysis went as follows. Nucleated cell counts per sample were estimated from amplification of reference gene primers within the assay. To quantify the absolute abundance of each unique TCRbeta CDR3 rearrangement, sequence reads were collapsed and filtered. For each sample, productive Simpson clonality was calculated as the square root of Simpson's diversity index over productive rearrangements. TCRdb provides this immuneACCESS table in a form limited to in-frame rearrangements. Some clones are lacking; in checked studies, under half of them reflect an unresolved V gene, and why the rest are absent is not known. Clonal size and the V and J genes are those of that table, whereas D and trimming came from the DNA. This sample lists around 290,000 clones; about nine tenths were detected once. Together, the top ten hold over 2% of the sample.

One collaborating source in Seattle enrolled patients during active infection and followed them longitudinally through the course of disease. Each collaborating institution followed its own protocols to collect whole blood in K2EDTA tubes. Collaborator samples were shipped for TCRbeta analysis as frozen whole blood, isolated PBMCs, or DNA extracted from either sample type. V loses 6 bases, J loses 0 bases, and the germline ends lie 14 bases apart. From its cysteine to its phenylalanine, the CDR3 spans 15 amino acids. Only the CDR3 part of the read is kept: 45 bases, read in frame from the first base. Taken from the germline V gene, the CDR1 and CDR2 loops are SGHRS and YFSETQ.

The clonotype comes from a young woman with COVID-19, enrolled during active disease. Material: peripheral blood. The chain uses TRBV5-1 and TRBJ2-3; possibly the D gene is TRBD2, per 5 matching bases. The CDR3 has the sequence CASIEASSSTDTQYF. The sequenced DNA: TGCGCCAGCATAGAGGCTAGCAGTAGCACAGATACGCAGTATTTT.